This TCR beta chain was sequenced for a study of blood T cell repertoires in COVID-19. Study as a whole: Collection of acute and convalescent COVID-19 samples took place in the United States, Italy and Spain. Sources were T cells, B-cell-depleted T cells, or PBMCs; the material itself was cDNA or gDNA.

The CDR3 runs 11 residues. Germline lookup yields CDR1 SGHRS and CDR2 YFSETQ. V was cut by 4 bases and J by 9 bases, with 7 bases left in between. In the original analysis: Nucleated cell counts were estimated from reference gene primer amplification. Profiling relied on immunoSEQ multiplex PCR, and the TCRdb table lists in-frame clones only, not all of them. V and J calls and clone size come straight from that table; D and trimming were deduced from the DNA. The sample yields about 160,000 clones, approximately 88% seen once. V and J are TRBV5-1 and TRBJ2-2, with D possibly TRBD2 on 5 matching bases. Sequencing was performed on peripheral blood. The sequence came from an elderly woman with active or convalescent COVID-19. The chain's CDR3 is CASSMDWELFF. CDR3 nucleotides: TGCGCCAGCAGCATGGACTGGGAGCTGTTTTTT.